This T cell receptor beta chain was captured by sequencing in a study of blood T cell repertoires in COVID-19 (dated by TCRdb to 2020 to 2022). Regarding the complete study: The collaborator samples originated in the United States, Italy and Spain and spanned the acute and convalescent phases of COVID-19. The prospective study material was composed of cDNA or gDNA derived from T cells, B-cell-depleted T cells, or PBMCs. Subjects who had been exposed to COVID-19, were actively infected with it, or had recovered from it provided the deeply sampled blood TCRbeta repertoires that made up the dataset. A freely available public database, intended as a resource for researchers studying the immune response to SARS-CoV-2, is where the repertoires were released. The samples were drawn from two sources: the first 160 participants of the ongoing ImmuneRACE study, and some 1,300 subjects contributed by 6 global collaborators. The sample metadata nearly always contained a de-identified subject ID, COVID-19 status, age in years and sex. Where available, HLA class I and class II types were taken from metadata supplied by the sample provider and were not determined by assay-based typing. Overall results and qualifications from the work: How much clinical and demographic metadata was included differed by source and by participant, and the metadata was provided uncurated.

This clone occurred once. The antigen it binds to is not known. Base qualities are not at hand, and no much larger clone is one base apart. The immunoSEQ Assay, a bias-controlled multiplex PCR, was used to amplify TCRbeta CDR3 regions from genomic DNA. The source study handled its data this way. Nucleated cell counts per sample were estimated from amplification of reference gene primers within the assay. To quantify the absolute abundance of each unique TCRbeta CDR3 rearrangement, sequence reads were collapsed and filtered. For each sample, productive Simpson clonality was calculated as the square root of Simpson's diversity index over productive rearrangements. TCRdb retrieved this table from immuneACCESS and kept in-frame rearrangements only. Not all clones are present; in checked studies, unresolved V genes account for under half, and no reason is known for the remainder. That table supplies the V and J calls and clone size; D and trimming were determined from the DNA. The sample has roughly 190,000 clones on record, more than 70% of them singletons. The biggest ten clones account for about 6.8% of the sample.

Samples from volunteer blood donors who had recovered from COVID-19 were contributed by a second Seattle source. Each collaborating institution followed its own protocols to collect whole blood in K2EDTA tubes. For TCRbeta analysis, collaborator samples were shipped as frozen whole blood, as isolated PBMCs, or as DNA extracted from either sample type. A distance of 11 bases separates the germline ends of V and J, which lose 3 bases and 2 bases respectively. The germline V gene specifies SGHVS as CDR1 and FQNEAQ as CDR2. Inclusive of the bounding cysteine and phenylalanine, the CDR3 is 14 residues long. The entry retains the CDR3 DNA only, 42 bases that are in frame from base 1.

This sequence was found in a woman aged 40 to 49 who had recovered from COVID-19. Sequencing used peripheral blood. The chain employs TRBV7-8 and TRBJ2-7; the D segment could be TRBD2, given 6 matching bases. Here the CDR3 is given as CASSLRDLAYEQYF. The base sequence is TGTGCCAGCAGCTTGCGGGATCTAGCCTACGAGCAGTACTTC.